The rows below give T cell receptor beta chains drawn from one sample of a study of T cell repertoires in cytomegalovirus infection. MiXCR, run by TCRdb on the reads, gives a single entry per CDR3 protein. In the table there are around 280,000 distinct CDR3 sequences, roughly a tenth of which are singletons. Sequencing was carried out using PBMCs. Receptors originate from a human donor in good health (CMV status not recorded). Some clones in this sample may be carry-over from other donors' samples. Each CDR3 is given with its conserved first and last residue. D genes are given only for firm matches. Rows give clone size only sometimes, using once, few, many, or a class for an expanded clone.

j_call clone_size d_call v_call cdr3_nt cdr3_aa
TRBJ1-1 many NA TRBV14 TGTGCCAGCAGCCATGGGGGGAACACTGAAGCTTTCTTT CASSHGGNTEAFF
TRBJ2-3 many NA TRBV7-3 TGTGCCAGCAGCTCGCCGGATAAAGATACGCAGTATTTT CASSSPDKDTQYF
TRBJ2-1 few NA TRBV6-2/TRBV6-3 TGTGCCAGCAGTCACGCCTCCTACAATGAGCAGTTCTTC CASSHASYNEQFF
TRBJ1-1 few NA TRBV6-1 TGTGCCAGCAGTGACAGGGCTGGGAACACTGAAGCTTTCTTT CASSDRAGNTEAFF
TRBJ2-1 many NA TRBV7-2 TGTGCCAGCAGCTTCCCGGACAGATACAATGAGCAGTTCTTC CASSFPDRYNEQFF
TRBJ2-7 many NA TRBV14 TGTGCCAGCAGCCAAGATTGGGGCTCCCCGGATTACGAGCAGTACTTC CASSQDWGSPDYEQYF
TRBJ1-1 NA TRBD1 TRBV2 TGTGCCAGCATTGAACAGGGGCTGAACACTGAAGCTTTCTTT CASIEQGLNTEAFF
TRBJ1-4 many NA TRBV7-9 TGTGCCAGCAGCGCTCAGGGAACAACTAATGAAAAACTGTTTTTT CASSAQGTTNEKLFF
TRBJ2-2 many NA TRBV19 TGTGCCAGTAGTACGCGACTAGTGAACACCGGGGAGCTGTTTTTT CASSTRLVNTGELFF
TRBJ2-7 many TRBD1 TRBV4-1 TGCGCCAGCAGCCCGAGTCGGGACAGAATATACGAGCAGTACTTC CASSPSRDRIYEQYF
TRBJ2-3 many NA TRBV24-1 TGTGCCACCAGTAGGACAGTTCAAGAAGATACGCAGTATTTT CATSRTVQEDTQYF
TRBJ1-1 few NA TRBV27 TGTGCCAGCAGTCCATTGGGCAGGACGTCTGCCGAAGCTTTCTTT CASSPLGRTSAEAFF
TRBJ1-4 many NA TRBV28 TGTGCCAGCAGTTTCCCGGCCACAACTAATGAAAAACTGTTTTTT CASSFPATTNEKLFF
TRBJ2-1 NA TRBD1 TRBV28 TGTGCCAGCAGTTGGACAGGGCGGAATGAGCAGTTCTTC CASSWTGRNEQFF
TRBJ1-1 few NA TRBV5-1 TGCGCCAGCAGCTTGACATTCATGAACACTGAAGCTTTCTTT CASSLTFMNTEAFF
TRBJ1-3 many NA TRBV15 TGTGCCACCAGCAGAGATCCGGGATCCTCTGGAAACACCATATATTTT CATSRDPGSSGNTIYF
TRBJ2-7 many NA TRBV6-5 TGTGCCAGCAGTTCCTCCGACGGATACTACGAGCAGTACTTC CASSSSDGYYEQYF
TRBJ1-5 NA NA TRBV15 TGTGCCACCAGCAGAGGCGAATCTTGGGGCAATCAGCCCCAGCATTTT CATSRGESWGNQPQHF
TRBJ2-3 many TRBD2 TRBV7-2 TGTGCCAGCAGCCGTCAAGCGGGGGTGAGCACAGATACGCAGTATTTT CASSRQAGVSTDTQYF
TRBJ2-2 few NA TRBV6-4 TGTGCCAGCAGTATGGCTGACACCGGGGAGCTGTTTTTT CASSMADTGELFF